This T cell receptor beta chain derives from a study of T-cell reconstitution after alpha-beta-depleted transplantation in children (dated by TCRdb to the mid-2010s). Some background on the complete study: Using TCR repertoire profiling, the study quantitatively followed how T-cell immune reconstitution unfolded in children after TCRalphabeta/CD19-depleted allogeneic hematopoietic cell transplantation.

Library preparation employed PCR. This sample was sequenced with an Illumina HiSeq 2500. TCR libraries were prepared with molecular barcoding, using unique molecular identifiers to normalize TCRbeta repertoire quantification. The public reads were quality trimmed at Q25 with fastp and then assembled into clones with MiXCR by TCRdb, keeping productive beta chains. Each entry is one CDR3 protein sequence, shown with its most common DNA and genes. This sample gives about 610,000 distinct CDR3 sequences in total; over 9.5% of them show up just once. The top ten clonotypes cover 4% to 5% of the sample. This clonotype has a handful of counts. Its antigen target is currently unknown. One base away there is no much larger clone; base qualities are not given. CDR1 is given as DFQATT and CDR2 as SNEGSKA, both from the germline V gene (reference sequence). Trimming takes 6 bases from V and 9 bases from J, and the germline ends sit 18 bases apart. The CDR3 goes from the cysteine to the phenylalanine over 13 residues. The kept DNA is CDR3 alone, 39 bases in frame from the first base.

The sequence joins TRBV20-1 to TRBJ2-1; the D gene cannot be resolved reliably. The material sequenced was PBMCs from the stem cell graft donor, taken from the stem cell graft. The sequence was collected from a human donor who donated a stem cell graft to a child with acute myeloid leukemia. The DNA reads TGCAGTGCAGACATATCAACAGCTGGTGAGCAGTTCTTC. Translated, it reads CSADISTAGEQFF.